This is a list of T cell receptor beta chains from one sample in a study of immune characterization of retroperitoneal liposarcoma. One entry per CDR3 protein results from TCRdb running MiXCR on the PCR reads. Here the sample spans approximately 9,300 distinct CDR3 sequences, over 25% being singletons. Sequencing was done on a sample of blood. These receptors all stem from a male donor with retroperitoneal liposarcoma. CDR3s include the opening cysteine and the closing phenylalanine or tryptophan. A D gene is named only where the DNA matches it firmly. The listing skips clone size in some rows; elsewhere it reads once, few, many or a size class.

D	J	V	size	DNA	CDR3
-	TRBJ1-2	TRBV6-1	many	TGTGCCAGCAGTGAATTTCCGGATAAGGGGGATGGCTACACCTTC	CASSEFPDKGDGYTF
TRBD2	TRBJ2-7	TRBV6-1	-	TGTGCCAGCAGTGGGGTGCTCGGAGCGGGAGTTAGGTACGAGCAGTACTTC	CASSGVLGAGVRYEQYF
-	TRBJ2-4	TRBV11-1	-	TGTGCCAGCAGCCCCTCCCTGGGCCCAGGGAACATTCAGTACTTC	CASSPSLGPGNIQYF
-	TRBJ1-5	TRBV5-1	once	TGCGCCAGCAGCCCGACACCTTATAGCAATCAGCCCCAGCATTTT	CASSPTPYSNQPQHF
-	TRBJ2-2	TRBV3-1	few	TGTGCCAGCAGCCAAGGTTCAGGATACACCGGGGAGCTGTTTTTT	CASSQGSGYTGELFF
-	TRBJ1-2	TRBV4-1	-	TGCGCCAGCAGTCCGACGAACGCAGACGGCTACACCTTC	CASSPTNADGYTF
-	TRBJ2-3	TRBV12-3/TRBV12-4	many	TGTGCCAGCAGTTTGGGAGATACGCAGTATTTT	CASSLGDTQYF
-	TRBJ1-2	TRBV11-3	medium-sized	TGTGCCAGCAGCTTAGAAGGCAGGGAAGGACGCTATGGCTACACCTTC	CASSLEGREGRYGYTF
TRBD1	TRBJ2-7	TRBV10-3	-	TGTGCCATCAGGGGGACAGACTACGAGCAGTACTTC	CAIRGTDYEQYF
TRBD1	TRBJ2-5	TRBV12-3/TRBV12-4	medium-sized	TGTGCCAGCAGCCTGACAGGGGGGGAGACCCAGTACTTC	CASSLTGGETQYF
-	TRBJ1-6	TRBV5-1	-	TGCGCCAGCAGCTTAAGCTTAACCGCACCCCTCCACTTT	CASSLSLTAPLHF
TRBD1	TRBJ2-1	TRBV12-3/TRBV12-4	-	TGTGCCAGCAGTCGGTCCGGGACAGGAGACAATGAGCAGTTCTTC	CASSRSGTGDNEQFF
TRBD1	TRBJ2-5	TRBV6-1	many	TGTGCCAGCAGTTCTGGGACAGAAAATGAGCAGTACTTC	CASSSGTENEQYF
TRBD1	TRBJ2-2	TRBV12-3/TRBV12-4	-	TGTGCCAGCAGGGGGACAGGCCCGAACACCGGGGAGCTGTTTTTT	CASRGTGPNTGELFF
-	TRBJ2-3	TRBV12-3/TRBV12-4	many	TGTGCCAGCAGTTTCAGGGGAGGAACAGATACGCAGTATTTT	CASSFRGGTDTQYF
TRBD2	TRBJ2-3	TRBV7-2	few	TGTGCCAGCAGCTTCACGGGGGGGCCCGATACGCAGTATTTT	CASSFTGGPDTQYF
TRBD1	TRBJ1-1	TRBV6-6	few	TGTGCCAGCAGACAGGGGGGAGGCATGTTAAACACTGAAGCTTTCTTT	CASRQGGGMLNTEAFF
-	TRBJ1-1	TRBV5-6	-	TGTGCCAGCAGCTTGGGTCCAGGCTTGAACACTGAAGCTTTCTTT	CASSLGPGLNTEAFF
TRBD1	TRBJ2-7	TRBV7-6	many	TGTGCCAGCAGTCCAGGACAGGGGAGGGGCAATGAGCAGTACTTC	CASSPGQGRGNEQYF
TRBD1	TRBJ1-4	TRBV27	few	TGTGCCAGCAGTCCACCCGGGACAGGGAATGAAAAACTGTTTTTT	CASSPPGTGNEKLFF
TRBD1	TRBJ1-4	TRBV6-1	-	TGTGCCAGCATCCTTGGACAGGGTAGGGTTAATGAAAAACTGTTTTTT	CASILGQGRVNEKLFF
-	TRBJ2-5	TRBV5-1	-	TGCGCCAGCAGTATCAGGCTTAGCACAGATACGCAGTACTTC	CASSIRLSTDTQYF
TRBD1	TRBJ1-2	TRBV10-2	many	TGCGCCAGCAGTAAGGGACAGGGGGGCATTGGCTACACCTTC	CASSKGQGGIGYTF
TRBD2	TRBJ2-3	TRBV7-8	many	TGTGCCAGCAGCTCGGGACTAGCGGGGGGGCGGACAGATACGCAGTATTTT	CASSSGLAGGRTDTQYF
-	TRBJ2-3	TRBV11-2	-	TGTGCCAGCAGCTTATCAGCAGGGCCCCCAGATACGCAGTATTTT	CASSLSAGPPDTQYF
TRBD1	TRBJ2-3	TRBV12-3/TRBV12-4	-	TGTGCCAGCAGACAAACAGGGGGGATGGATACGCAGTATTTT	CASRQTGGMDTQYF
-	TRBJ1-1	TRBV6-1	many	TGTGCCAGTTGTCGCGGGGGGGGGAACACTGAAGCTTTCTTT	CASCRGGGNTEAFF
-	TRBJ1-2	TRBV6-1	few	TGTGCCAGCAAAGGGGCAAATAACTATGGCTACACCTTC	CASKGANNYGYTF
TRBD1	TRBJ2-1	TRBV12-3/TRBV12-4	-	TGTGCCAGCAGTTTCATCGGGACAGGGAACAATGAGCAGTTCTTC	CASSFIGTGNNEQFF
-	TRBJ2-2	TRBV12-5	many	TGTGCTAGTGGTTTCTTAGCGCCTATCGGGACGGAGAACACCGGGGAGCTGTTTTTT	CASGFLAPIGTENTGELFF
-	TRBJ2-1	TRBV6-6	-	TGTGCCAGCAGTTACTCTCGGGCAGGGGTGTACCGCAATGAGCAGTTCTTC	CASSYSRAGVYRNEQFF
TRBD2	TRBJ2-1	TRBV6-2/TRBV6-3	few	TGTGCCAGCAGCACCCCCTGGGAACTAGCGGGGAGCTCCTACAATGAGCAGTTCTTC	CASSTPWELAGSSYNEQFF
TRBD1	TRBJ1-1	TRBV30	-	TGTGCCTGGAGTGGACAGGGGAACACTGAAGCTTTCTTT	CAWSGQGNTEAFF
-	TRBJ2-1	TRBV27	-	TGTGCCAGCAGTTTATCGGGGGTAGTGGGGGCGGAGACCCAGTTCTTC	CASSLSGVVGAETQFF
-	TRBJ2-1	TRBV6-5	once	TGTGCCAGCAGTTCGGGCAGCAGCTCCTACAATGAGCAGTTCTTC	CASSSGSSSYNEQFF
TRBD2	TRBJ2-1	TRBV6-6	-	TGTGCCAGCAGGACTCCGGGGGGGGGCGATGAGCAGTTCTTC	CASRTPGGGDEQFF
TRBD1	TRBJ1-1	TRBV3-1	-	TGTGCCAGCAGCCAAAGGACAGGGGGCGGGTTGGCTGAAGCTTTCTTT	CASSQRTGGGLAEAFF
TRBD2	TRBJ2-1	TRBV5-4	medium-sized	TGTGCCAGCAGCCCGGGACTAGCGTCCTACAATGAGCAGTTCTTC	CASSPGLASYNEQFF
-	TRBJ1-1	TRBV6-6	few	TGTGCCAGCAGTTACCCTTCGGGGAAGGACACTGAAGCTTTCTTT	CASSYPSGKDTEAFF
TRBD1	TRBJ1-1	TRBV27	-	TGTGCCAGCAGCCTCAACTGGGCGGGACAGGGCTTCACTGAAGCTTTCTTT	CASSLNWAGQGFTEAFF
TRBD1	TRBJ1-2	TRBV6-1	-	TGTGCCAGCAGTTACCGGACAGGGCTTGGCTACACCTTC	CASSYRTGLGYTF
-	TRBJ2-1	TRBV3-1	few	TGTGCCAGCAGCCGGTTGTCGACTCCCAACTACAATGAGCAGTTCTTC	CASSRLSTPNYNEQFF
TRBD2	TRBJ2-5	TRBV7-6	-	TGTGCCAGCAGCCTAGCGGGGGGGCGGGAGACCCAGTACTTC	CASSLAGGRETQYF